This TCR beta chain emerged from a study of radiation and T cells in renal cell carcinoma. The sample holds one count of this clone. Trimming left V 1 base short and J 2 bases short, with 10 bases between. This CDR3 has 15 residues. CDR1 is SGHTA, CDR2 FQGNSA, per germline. The method was immunoSEQ multiplex PCR; TCRdb's version includes in-frame clones alone and lacks a portion of them. Seen here are approximately 90,000 clones, 86% observed once, and the top ten hold 7.5% to 8.5%. The time point: baseline pretreatment blood. Treatment meaning: 15 Gy SBRT to primary tumor, nephrectomy 4 weeks later. This sequence originates from a middle-aged man with renal cell carcinoma. Source: blood, taken from a patient whose treatment included radiotherapy and nephrectomy. This chain links TRBV7-2 with TRBJ2-3; tentatively, D is TRBD1 (5 bases). The CDR3 is CASSLVRGDTDTQYF. DNA for the CDR3: TGTGCCAGCAGCTTAGTTAGGGGTGACACAGATACGCAGTATTTT.